The T cell receptor beta chain under discussion was sequenced for a study of shared clonotypes between healthy human individuals. From germline, CDR1 is SGHRS and CDR2 YFSETQ. CDR3 length: 15 residues. V was pared by 4 bases and J by 5 bases, with 18 bases between. Measured with immunoSEQ multiplex PCR; TCRdb has only the in-frame clones, and not every one. This table has around 2,100,000 clones, around 96% appearing once. CD8 cells classed as naive were CD45RO-negative and positively selected for CCR7, excluding terminally differentiated effector memory CD45RA+ cells. The chain joins TRBV5-1 to TRBJ1-1; D perhaps matches TRBD1 (5 bases). Source material: naive CD8+ T cells sorted from blood. The source is a man aged 18-30 years in good health. CDR3 in amino acids: CASSPQGGRDTEAFF. The CDR3 DNA follows: TGCGCCAGCAGCCCCCAAGGAGGCAGGGATACTGAAGCTTTCTTT. Combining the CDR3 with reference TRBV5-1 and TRBJ1-1 gives the whole variable domain KAGVTQTPRYLIKTRGQQVTLSCSPISGHRSVSWYQQTPGQGLQFLFEYFSETQRNKGNFPGRFSGRQFSNSRSEMNVSTLELGDSALYLCASSPQGGRDTEAFFGQGTRLTVV.